This T cell receptor (beta chain) is drawn from a study of blood T cell repertoires in COVID-19. Study details: Collection of acute and convalescent COVID-19 samples took place in the United States, Italy and Spain. T cells, B-cell-depleted T cells, or PBMCs provided the cDNA or gDNA that served as material.

Per the original data handling: Researchers report that nucleated cell counts were estimated from reference gene primer amplification. Assay used: immunoSEQ multiplex PCR; TCRdb lists only in-frame clones, some missing. D and trimming come from the DNA, and the V and J calls and clone size come from that table. The sample carries 110,000 to 150,000 clones, around 79% recorded once. Trimming removed 7 bases from V and 2 bases from J; junction bases left unmatched: 6. Germline CDR1 MNHEY, CDR2 SVGAGI. CDR3 size: 15 residues. In its sample, this clone was seen once. The sequenced sample consisted of peripheral blood. The V and J genes are TRBV6-5 and TRBJ2-7; 12 bases fit TRBD1. The receptor was derived from a man aged 45-60 years with active or convalescent COVID-19. CDR3 loop: CASTVGQGAAYEQYF. In nucleotides, the CDR3 is TGTGCCAGCACCGTGGGACAGGGGGCCGCCTACGAGCAGTACTTC.